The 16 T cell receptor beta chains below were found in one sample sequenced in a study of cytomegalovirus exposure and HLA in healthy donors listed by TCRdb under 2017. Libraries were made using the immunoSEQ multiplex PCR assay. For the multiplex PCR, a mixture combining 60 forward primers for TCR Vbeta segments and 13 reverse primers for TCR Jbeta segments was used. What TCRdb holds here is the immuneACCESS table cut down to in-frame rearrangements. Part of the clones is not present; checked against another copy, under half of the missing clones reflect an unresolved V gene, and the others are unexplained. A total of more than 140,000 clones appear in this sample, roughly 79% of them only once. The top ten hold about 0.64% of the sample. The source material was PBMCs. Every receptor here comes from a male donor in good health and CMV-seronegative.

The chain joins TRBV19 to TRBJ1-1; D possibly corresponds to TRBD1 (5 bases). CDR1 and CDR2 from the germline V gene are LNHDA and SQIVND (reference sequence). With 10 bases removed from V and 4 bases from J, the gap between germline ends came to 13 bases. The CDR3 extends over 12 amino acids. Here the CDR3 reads CATAPGGTEAFF. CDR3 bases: TGTGCCACCGCGCCGGGGGGCACTGAAGCTTTCTTT.

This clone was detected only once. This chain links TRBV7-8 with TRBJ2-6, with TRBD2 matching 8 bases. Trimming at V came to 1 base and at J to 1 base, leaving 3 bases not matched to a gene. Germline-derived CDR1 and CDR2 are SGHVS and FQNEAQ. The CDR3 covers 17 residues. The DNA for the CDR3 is TGTGCCAGCAGCTTAGTTGCGGGAGGTTCTGGGGCCAACGTCCTGACTTTC. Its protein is CASSLVAGGSGANVLTF.

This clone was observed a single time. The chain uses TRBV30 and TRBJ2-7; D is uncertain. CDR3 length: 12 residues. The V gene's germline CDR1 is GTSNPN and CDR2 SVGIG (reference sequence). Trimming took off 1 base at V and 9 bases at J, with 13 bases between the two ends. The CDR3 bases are TGTGCCTGGAGTGAACGAGTAGGCGGGCAGTACTTC. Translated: CAWSERVGGQYF.

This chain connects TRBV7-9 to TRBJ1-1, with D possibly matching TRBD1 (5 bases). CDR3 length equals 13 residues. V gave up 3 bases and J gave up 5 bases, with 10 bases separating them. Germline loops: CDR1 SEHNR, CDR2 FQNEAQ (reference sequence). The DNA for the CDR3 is TGTGCCAGCAGCTTCGCGGGGGGTACTGAAGCTTTCTTT. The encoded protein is CASSFAGGTEAFF.

CDR3 DNA: TGTGCCAGCAGTTATTACTCGGACAGGGCCCACTATGGCTACACCTTC. Protein: CASSYYSDRAHYGYTF. The chain carries TRBV6-5 and TRBJ1-2; 8 bases map to TRBD1. CDR3 length: 16 residues. Unmatched junction bases numbered 9, after V lost 3 bases and J lost 3 bases. CDR1 and CDR2 from the germline V gene are MNHEY and SVGAGI.

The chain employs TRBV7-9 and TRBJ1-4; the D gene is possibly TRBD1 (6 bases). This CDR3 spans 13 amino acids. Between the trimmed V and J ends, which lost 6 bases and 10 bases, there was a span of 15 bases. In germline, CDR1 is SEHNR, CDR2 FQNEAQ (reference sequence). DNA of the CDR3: TGTGCCAGCAGTCCAACAGGGAGGGGAAAACTGTTTTTT. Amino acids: CASSPTGRGKLFF.

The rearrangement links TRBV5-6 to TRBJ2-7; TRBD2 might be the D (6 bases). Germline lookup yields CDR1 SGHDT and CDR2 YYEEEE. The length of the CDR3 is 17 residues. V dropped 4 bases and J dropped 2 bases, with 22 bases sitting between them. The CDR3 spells CASSGLTPGTPPYEQYF. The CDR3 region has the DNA TGTGCCAGCAGCGGACTGACACCCGGGACTCCTCCCTACGAGCAGTACTTC. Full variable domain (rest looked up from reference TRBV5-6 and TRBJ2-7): DAGVTQSPTHLIKTRGQQVTLRCSPKSGHDTVSWYQQALGQGPQFIFQYYEEEERQRGNFPDRFSGHQFPNYSSELNVNALLLGDSALYLCASSGLTPGTPPYEQYFGPGTRLTVT.

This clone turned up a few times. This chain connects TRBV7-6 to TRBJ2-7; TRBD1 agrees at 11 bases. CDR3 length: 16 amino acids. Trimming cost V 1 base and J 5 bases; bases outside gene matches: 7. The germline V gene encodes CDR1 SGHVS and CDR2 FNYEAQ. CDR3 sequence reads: CASSLGTGGVVHEQYF. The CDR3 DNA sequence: TGTGCCAGCAGCTTAGGGACAGGGGGCGTAGTCCACGAGCAGTACTTC.

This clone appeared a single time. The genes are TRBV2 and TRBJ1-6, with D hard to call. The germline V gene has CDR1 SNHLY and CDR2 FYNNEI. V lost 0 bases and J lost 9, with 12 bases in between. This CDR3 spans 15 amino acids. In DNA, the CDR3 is TGTGCCAGCAGTGAAGCTCGAGGGATAGGTTCACCCCTCCACTTT. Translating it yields CASSEARGIGSPLHF.

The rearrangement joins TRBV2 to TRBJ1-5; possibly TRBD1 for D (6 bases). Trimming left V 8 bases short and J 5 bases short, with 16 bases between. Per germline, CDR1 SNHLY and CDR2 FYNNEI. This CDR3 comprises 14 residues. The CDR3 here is CASQGIKGDQPQHF. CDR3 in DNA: TGTGCCAGCCAGGGGATAAAGGGGGATCAGCCCCAGCATTTT.

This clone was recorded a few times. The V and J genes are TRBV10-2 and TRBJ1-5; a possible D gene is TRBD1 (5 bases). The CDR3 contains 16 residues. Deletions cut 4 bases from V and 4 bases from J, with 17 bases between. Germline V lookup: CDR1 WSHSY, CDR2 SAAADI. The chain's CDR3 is CASSAFRLRGNQPQHF. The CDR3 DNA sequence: TGCGCCAGCAGTGCTTTTAGGCTACGGGGGAATCAGCCCCAGCATTTT.

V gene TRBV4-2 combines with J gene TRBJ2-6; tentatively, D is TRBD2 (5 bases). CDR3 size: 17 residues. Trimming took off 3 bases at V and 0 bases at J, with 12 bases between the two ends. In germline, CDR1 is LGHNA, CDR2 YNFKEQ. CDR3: CASSQKPGISGANVLTF. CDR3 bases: TGTGCCAGCAGCCAGAAGCCCGGGATCTCTGGGGCCAACGTCCTGACTTTC.

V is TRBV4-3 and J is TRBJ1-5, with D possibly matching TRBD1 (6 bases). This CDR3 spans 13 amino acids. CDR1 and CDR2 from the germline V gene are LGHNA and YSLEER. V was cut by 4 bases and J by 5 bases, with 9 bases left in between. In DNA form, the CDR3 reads TGCGCCAGCAGCCTCGGACAGTATCAGCCCCAGCATTTT. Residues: CASSLGQYQPQHF.

CDR3 DNA sequence: TGCAGTGCTCACTCTCCTGAAAAACTGTTTTTT. Its protein product is CSAHSPEKLFF. This rearrangement joins TRBV20-1 to TRBJ1-4; D gene uncertain. The CDR3 is 11 residues long. Germline V gives CDR1 DFQATT, CDR2 SNEGSKA (reference sequence). The ends were cut back, 5 bases at V and 7 bases at J, with 8 bases in the middle.

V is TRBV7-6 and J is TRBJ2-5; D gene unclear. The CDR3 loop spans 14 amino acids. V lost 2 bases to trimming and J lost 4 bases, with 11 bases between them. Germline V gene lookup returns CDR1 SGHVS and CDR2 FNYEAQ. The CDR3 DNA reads TGTGCCAGCAGCTTACAGGCAGGTCGAGAGACCCAGTACTTC. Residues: CASSLQAGRETQYF.

The chain's CDR3 is CASSLLGQATTEQYF. CDR3 DNA: TGTGCCAGCAGTTTATTGGGACAGGCGACTACCGAGCAGTACTTC. The chain couples TRBV27 to TRBJ2-7; 8 nucleotides align to TRBD1. Germline V gives CDR1 MNHEY, CDR2 SMNVEV (reference sequence). Trimming removed 1 base from V and 6 bases from J; junction bases left unmatched: 8. The CDR3 covers 15 residues.